The text below deals with one T cell receptor beta chain. The V gene's germline CDR1 is SGDLS and CDR2 YYNGEE. CDR3 length: 14 amino acids. V lost 3 bases to trimming and J lost 2 bases, with 11 bases between them. The sample is drawn from a study of blood T cell repertoires in COVID-19. Study-wide background: Acute and convalescent COVID-19 samples came from the United States, Italy and Spain. Sources were T cells, B-cell-depleted T cells, or PBMCs; the material itself was cDNA or gDNA.

In the original workflow: How many nucleated cells were present was estimated from reference gene primer amplification. Only in-frame clones appear in the TCRdb table, and some are missing; sequencing was by immunoSEQ multiplex PCR. The V and J calls and clone size are taken from that table; D and trimming were inferred from the DNA. Among over 250,000 clones listed, 75% to 90% were seen once. Seattle patient enrollment occurred during active infection, with longitudinal follow-up thereafter. The rearrangement uses TRBV9 and TRBJ1-1, with D maybe TRBD1 (6 bases). Sequenced material: peripheral blood. This TCR derives from a woman aged 70-85 years with COVID-19, enrolled during active disease. This chain's CDR3 is CASSGDRRNTEAFF. For the CDR3, the DNA is TGTGCCAGCAGCGGTGACAGGAGAAACACTGAAGCTTTCTTT. Together with reference TRBV9 and TRBJ1-1, the CDR3 gives the full variable domain: DSGVTQTPKHLITATGQRVTLRCSPRSGDLSVYWYQQSLDQGLQFLIQYYNGEERAKGNILERFSAQQFPDLHSELNLSSLELGDSALYFCASSGDRRNTEAFFGQGTRLTVV.